Each of the 22 T cell receptor beta chains below was sequenced from the same sample in a study of T cell changes during pregnancy in multiple sclerosis. Assay: immunoSEQ multiplex PCR; the TCRdb copy retains only in-frame clones and omits some. In the table there are under 35,000 clones, 85% to 90% of which are singletons. Here the sequenced sample was CD8+ T cells from peripheral blood mononuclear cells, taken before pregnancy. These receptors came from a female donor with multiple sclerosis, enrolled in a pregnancy study.

The J gene is TRBJ2-3, the V gene TRBV5-6; a possible D gene is TRBD2 (5 bases). The CDR3 consists of 16 residues. The germline V gene has CDR1 SGHDT and CDR2 YYEEEE. V was shortened by 2 bases and J by 4 bases, with 17 bases between the two germline ends. This CDR3 reads CASSFSPGWSADTQYF. CDR3 bases: TGTGCCAGCAGCTTTAGTCCGGGATGGAGCGCAGATACGCAGTATTTT.

The CDR3 bases are TGTGCCAGCAGCCTGGGGGGCCTGAACACTGAAGCTTTCTTT. Its protein product is CASSLGGLNTEAFF. This chain uses TRBV5-4 with TRBJ1-1; D possibly corresponds to TRBD1 (6 bases). Germline assignment: CDR1 SGHNT and CDR2 YYREEE (reference sequence). CDR3 size: 14 residues. V was pared by 4 bases and J by 0 bases, with 10 bases between.

The rearrangement links TRBV7-3 to TRBJ1-5; tentative D call: TRBD1 (5 bases). The CDR3 contains 17 residues. V was clipped by 3 bases and J by 0 bases, with 15 bases between them. Germline V gene lookup returns CDR1 SGHTA and CDR2 FQGTGA. This CDR3 is CASSFPGGSYSNQPQHF. The CDR3 nucleotides are TGTGCCAGCAGCTTCCCGGGGGGTAGTTATAGCAATCAGCCCCAGCATTTT.

The J gene is TRBJ2-7, the V gene TRBV6-6, with TRBD2 identical over 8 bases. V gave up 8 bases and J gave up 3 bases; unmatched junction bases: 9. The CDR3 has 14 residues. Germline V gene lookup returns CDR1 MNHNY and CDR2 SVGAGI (reference sequence). The CDR3 sequence is CASSGGGAHYEQYF. CDR3 DNA: TGTGCCAGCTCCGGGGGGGGCGCCCACTACGAGCAGTACTTC.

The chain combines TRBV28 with TRBJ2-7; 12 bases match TRBD1. From germline, CDR1 is MDHEN and CDR2 SYDVKM. After removal of 4 bases from V and 4 bases from J, the junction contained 8 bases not matched to a gene. CDR3 length equals 16 residues. The CDR3 nucleotides are TGTGCCAGCAGTTCCCGGGACAGGGGGCCCCCTTACGAGCAGTACTTC. Translation gives CASSSRDRGPPYEQYF.

CDR3 protein: CASRTGDISYGYTF. In DNA form, the CDR3 reads TGTGCCAGCAGGACAGGGGATATTAGCTATGGCTACACCTTC. V gene TRBV7-2 combines with J gene TRBJ1-2, with 8 bases lining up with TRBD1. Germline loops: CDR1 SGHTA, CDR2 FQGNSA. The CDR3 has 14 residues. The V gene end was trimmed by 6 bases and the J gene end by 4 bases; junction bases not matched to a gene: 7.

The chain links TRBV29-1 to TRBJ2-2; TRBD1 aligns across 8 bases. Losses at the gene ends were 4 bases for V and 3 bases for J; bases not matched to a gene: 4. This CDR3 spans 14 amino acids. Germline loops: CDR1 SQVTM, CDR2 ANQGSEA. The CDR3 DNA reads as TGCAGCGTTGTTGAGACAGGGGACACCGGGGAGCTGTTTTTT. This codes for CSVVETGDTGELFF.

The gene calls are TRBV30 and TRBJ2-7; the D gene is possibly TRBD2 (6 bases). This CDR3 has 13 residues. Germline V gives CDR1 GTSNPN, CDR2 SVGIG (reference sequence). V was pared by 4 bases and J by 0 bases, with 10 bases between. The CDR3 loop reads CAWTVGGSYEQYF. The CDR3 DNA is TGTGCCTGGACGGTCGGGGGCTCCTACGAGCAGTACTTC.

The chain uses TRBV13 and TRBJ2-7; no reliable D call. The germline V gene encodes CDR1 PRHDT and CDR2 FYEKMQ (reference sequence). The CDR3 has 14 residues. V was trimmed by 4 bases and J by 1 base, leaving 11 bases between them. CDR3 sequence (DNA): TGTGCCAGCAGCTCAAGACTGGTTTCCTACGAGCAGTACTTC. Protein product: CASSSRLVSYEQYF. The full variable domain, completed using reference TRBV13 and TRBJ2-7, is AAGVIQSPRHLIKEKRETATLKCYPIPRHDTVYWYQQGPGQDPQFLISFYEKMQSDKGSIPDRFSAQQFSDYHSELNMSSLELGDSALYFCASSSRLVSYEQYFGPGTRLTVT.

This chain links TRBV7-8 with TRBJ2-5; 7 bases are a match to TRBD2. Per germline, CDR1 SGHVS and CDR2 FQNEAQ. CDR3 length: 15 amino acids. With 2 bases clipped from V and 1 base from J, the junction kept 4 bases outside the gene matches. The CDR3 DNA sequence: TGTGCCAGCAGCTTAACCCCTAGCGGCCAAGAGACCCAGTACTTC. It yields the protein CASSLTPSGQETQYF.

V and J are TRBV21-1 and TRBJ1-4; the table gives TRBD1 as D, unverified against the DNA. TRBV21-1 is classified as a pseudogene. The CDR3 runs 15 residues. This chain's CDR3 is CASSNRTGSNEKLFF. CDR3 nucleotides: TGTGCCAGCAGCAATCGGACAGGGTCGAATGAAAAACTGTTTTTT.

This clone was recorded once. This chain links TRBV29-1 with TRBJ1-2, with 9 nucleotides matching TRBD1. The CDR3 is made up of 16 amino acids. Germline V gives CDR1 SQVTM, CDR2 ANQGSEA. V shed 2 bases, J shed 4 bases, and the junction held 11 bases outside the gene matches. CDR3 residues: CSVETPGQGWIYGYTF. DNA for the CDR3: TGCAGCGTTGAAACCCCGGGACAGGGTTGGATCTATGGCTACACCTTC.

The rearrangement links TRBV13 to TRBJ1-6, with D uncertain. The CDR3 consists of 14 residues. V lost 5 bases to trimming and J lost 0 bases, with 5 bases between them. Germline-derived CDR1 and CDR2 are PRHDT and FYEKMQ (reference sequence). The CDR3 sequence is CASSESSYNSPLHF. The CDR3 DNA sequence: TGTGCCAGCAGCGAGAGCTCCTATAATTCACCCCTCCACTTT.

The chain employs TRBV6-5 and TRBJ2-7; TRBD1 matches 9 bases. The V and J ends lost 4 bases and 3 bases, in that order; junction bases with no gene match: 4. Germline V gene sequence: CDR1 MNHEY, CDR2 SVGAGI. The CDR3 covers 14 residues. CDR3 in amino acids: CASSSWTGDYEQYF. The CDR3, as DNA: TGTGCCAGCAGTTCCTGGACAGGGGACTACGAGCAGTACTTC.

The chain has TRBV27 and TRBJ2-7; 11 nucleotides align to TRBD1. CDR1 MNHEY and CDR2 SMNVEV come from the germline V gene (reference sequence). The CDR3 contains 13 residues. Losses at the gene ends were 2 bases for V and 6 bases for J; bases not matched to a gene: 0. The CDR3 is CASSLGTGGEQYF. CDR3 coding DNA: TGTGCCAGCAGTTTAGGGACAGGGGGCGAGCAGTACTTC.

V gene TRBV10-3 combines with J gene TRBJ1-1; possibly TRBD1 for D (6 bases). The CDR3 spans 17 residues. Germline V gene sequence: CDR1 ENHRY, CDR2 SYGVKD. The V end was cut by 0 bases, the J end by 5 bases, with 19 bases between. As DNA, the CDR3 is TGTGCCATCAGTGAGTCGAACTCGGGCGGGGGCTGGACTGAAGCTTTCTTT. It yields the protein CAISESNSGGGWTEAFF.

This clone was detected only once. The rearrangement uses TRBV6-6 and TRBJ1-6, with D unresolved. V was clipped by 6 bases and J by 0 bases, with 6 bases between them. This CDR3 is built from 14 residues. Germline CDR1 MNHNY, CDR2 SVGAGI (reference sequence). DNA of the CDR3: TGTGCCAGCAGGTCGAGCTCCTATAATTCACCCCTCCACTTT. This sequence encodes CASRSSSYNSPLHF.

In its sample, this clone was seen once. The CDR3 region is CASSQVSGYNEQFF. The CDR3 region has the DNA TGCGCCAGCAGCCAAGTTTCGGGGTACAATGAGCAGTTCTTC. The chain joins TRBV4-3 to TRBJ2-1, with a possible D match to TRBD2 (5 bases). This CDR3 has 14 amino acids. Trimming took off 1 base at V and 4 bases at J, with 8 bases between the two ends. The germline V gene encodes CDR1 LGHNA and CDR2 YSLEER.

J is TRBJ2-6 and V is TRBV6-5, with no clear D. Deletions cut 10 bases from V and 0 bases from J, with 7 bases between. The CDR3 contains 13 residues. Per germline, CDR1 MNHEY and CDR2 SVGAGI. For the CDR3, the DNA is TGTGCCACCTCTTACTCTGGGGCCAACGTCCTGACTTTC. Residues: CATSYSGANVLTF.

This chain connects TRBV9 to TRBJ1-2; maybe TRBD1 (6 bases). Germline V CDR1 and CDR2: SGDLS, YYNGEE. The CDR3 covers 16 residues. V was pared by 0 bases and J by 0 bases, with 12 bases between. The CDR3 loop is CASSVGGLAANYGYTF. The CDR3 DNA sequence: TGTGCCAGCAGCGTAGGGGGGCTGGCAGCTAACTATGGCTACACCTTC.

This clone was observed a handful of times. CDR3 sequence reads: CATRSSYNSPLHF. The CDR3 region has the DNA TGTGCCACAAGGAGCTCCTATAATTCACCCCTCCACTTT. The rearrangement links TRBV6-5 to TRBJ1-6; no clear D gene. Per the germline V gene, CDR1 is MNHEY and CDR2 is SVGAGI. CDR3 size: 13 residues. V lost 10 bases to trimming and J lost 0 bases, with 7 bases between them.

The CDR3 region is CASSPLTRSEQFF. CDR3 nucleotide sequence: TGTGCCAGCAGCCCCCTAACGCGGTCGGAGCAGTTCTTC. The chain is built from TRBV7-2 and TRBJ2-1; D uncertain. Trimming took off 5 bases at V and 10 bases at J, with 15 bases between the two ends. CDR1 and CDR2 (germline): SGHTA, FQGNSA. This CDR3 spans 13 amino acids.